This T cell receptor (beta chain) was sequenced in a study of T cell changes during pregnancy in multiple sclerosis. TCRdb keeps only in-frame clones here, not all; method: immunoSEQ multiplex PCR. Of some 20,000 clones detected, about 87% appear once; the ten largest clones hold roughly 5.7%. This CDR3 is 18 amino acids long. V gave up 5 bases and J gave up 1 base; unmatched junction bases: 9. The V gene's germline CDR1 is MNHEY and CDR2 SMNVEV (reference sequence). The TCR comes from a female donor in good health, enrolled as a control in a pregnancy study. The chain uses TRBV27 and TRBJ2-3, with 13 positions matching TRBD2. This specimen consisted of CD8+ T cells from peripheral blood mononuclear cells, obtained in the second trimester of pregnancy. CDR3 loop: CASSPPPGLAGGTDTQYF. CDR3 nucleotide sequence: TGTGCCAGCAGTCCCCCACCCGGACTAGCGGGGGGCACAGATACGCAGTATTTT.